These T cell receptor beta chains were read from a single sample in a study of blood T cell repertoires in COVID-19. Generated by immunoSEQ multiplex PCR, the TCRdb table keeps only in-frame clones and is missing some. This sample has 120,000 to 150,000 clones, with around four fifths found just once. Sequenced: peripheral blood. Every receptor here comes from a woman in her forties with active or convalescent COVID-19. Each CDR3 is given with its conserved first and last residue. D genes are given only for firm matches. Only some rows state a clone size, as once, few, many or a class for expanded clones.

>TRBV19|many|TRBD1|TRBJ1-2
CATAGGDRGLYGYTF
TGTGCCACCGCGGGAGGGGACAGGGGTCTTTATGGCTACACCTTC
>TRBV6-4|NA|TRBD2|TRBJ2-1
CASSDSSGSYNEQFF
TGTGCCAGCAGTGACTCTAGCGGGAGTTACAATGAGCAGTTCTTC
>TRBV15|NA|TRBD2|TRBJ2-1
CATSKGTSGTSYNEQFF
TGTGCCACCAGCAAAGGGACTAGCGGGACCTCCTACAATGAGCAGTTCTTC
>TRBV5-5|NA|TRBD1|TRBJ2-7
CASSWGQGLSYEQYF
TGTGCCAGCAGCTGGGGACAGGGCCTCTCCTACGAGCAGTACTTC
>TRBV10-3|NA|TRBD1|TRBJ2-3
CAISGGQGGLTDTQYF
TGTGCCATCAGTGGGGGACAGGGAGGACTCACAGATACGCAGTATTTT
>TRBV19|NA|NA|TRBJ1-5
CASSPGTAYNQPQHF
TGTGCCAGTAGTCCCGGGACTGCTTACAATCAGCCCCAGCATTTT
>TRBV4-1|NA|NA|TRBJ2-3
CASSQGGGTDTQYF
TGCGCCAGCAGCCAGGGGGGAGGCACAGATACGCAGTATTTT
>TRBV18|NA|TRBD1|TRBJ1-2
CASSPLDRGVGYTF
TGTGCCAGCTCACCACTAGACAGGGGAGTCGGCTACACCTTC
>TRBV19|NA|NA|TRBJ1-5
CASTPLFRENQPQHF
TGTGCCAGTACCCCTCTTTTTCGGGAAAATCAGCCCCAGCATTTT
>TRBV5-5|NA|NA|TRBJ1-1
CASSLMEFGGLTEAFF
TGTGCCAGCAGCTTAATGGAGTTCGGGGGGCTCACTGAAGCTTTCTTT
>TRBV6-5|NA|NA|TRBJ1-1
CASSYSRKTGNTEAFF
TGTGCCAGCAGTTACTCGAGGAAGACTGGGAACACTGAAGCTTTCTTT
>TRBV5-6|NA|TRBD2|TRBJ2-2
CASSQRLAGNRMFF
TGTGCCAGCAGCCAAAGGCTAGCGGGAAACCGGATGTTTTTT
>TRBV21-1|NA|NA|TRBJ1-5
CASSKALRGQPQHF
TGTGCCAGCAGCAAAGCGCTTCGCGGTCAGCCCCAGCATTTT
>TRBV2|NA|NA|TRBJ1-1
CASSEGVTGREAFF
TGTGCCAGCAGTGAAGGGGTCACAGGGAGGGAGGCTTTCTTT
>TRBV28|NA|NA|TRBJ1-1
CASSLSHRVTEAFF
TGTGCCAGCAGTTTATCCCACAGGGTCACTGAAGCTTTCTTT
>TRBV5-6|NA|NA|TRBJ2-1
CASSSRDFLYNEQFF
TGTGCCAGCAGCTCCCGGGACTTCCTCTACAATGAGCAGTTCTTC
>TRBV6-6|NA|TRBD1|TRBJ2-7
CASSPGQGKSEPRRYEQYF
TGTGCCAGCAGTCCGGGACAGGGGAAGTCTGAGCCAAGACGCTACGAGCAGTACTTC
>TRBV19|NA|TRBD1|TRBJ2-5
CASRRQGQETQYF
TGTGCCAGTCGGAGACAGGGCCAAGAGACCCAGTACTTC
>TRBV5-4|NA|TRBD1|TRBJ1-1
CASNAWDRNTEAFF
TGTGCCAGCAACGCTTGGGACAGGAACACTGAAGCTTTCTTT
>TRBV6-5|NA|NA|TRBJ1-2
CASSYYPGANYGYTF
TGTGCCAGCAGTTACTACCCCGGGGCTAACTATGGCTACACCTTC
>TRBV3-1/TRBV3-2|few|NA|TRBJ1-1
CASSTGLNTEAFF
TGTGCCAGCAGCACAGGGTTGAACACTGAAGCTTTCTTT
>TRBV5-4|once|TRBD2|TRBJ2-1
CASSLGLAHEQFF
TGTGCCAGCAGCTTGGGACTAGCTCATGAGCAGTTCTTC
>TRBV12-5|NA|NA|TRBJ1-6
CASGLVPGGTSPSYNSPLHF
TGTGCTAGTGGTTTGGTTCCGGGTGGGACTTCTCCTTCTTATAATTCACCCCTCCACTTT
>TRBV29-1|NA|TRBD2|TRBJ2-7
CSVDKGGSYEQYF
TGCAGCGTTGATAAGGGCGGGAGCTACGAGCAGTACTTC
>TRBV6-4|NA|NA|TRBJ2-3
CASSPAGADTQYF
TGTGCCAGCAGTCCCGCGGGCGCAGATACGCAGTATTTT
>TRBV30|NA|TRBD1|TRBJ2-7
CAWRTGASYEQYF
TGTGCCTGGCGGACAGGGGCCTCCTACGAGCAGTACTTC
>TRBV27|many|NA|TRBJ1-1
CASSPSIKPNTEAFF
TGTGCCAGCAGTCCGTCCATAAAGCCGAACACTGAAGCTTTCTTT
>TRBV7-2|once|TRBD2|TRBJ2-1
CASSLSGRAGNEQFF
TGTGCCAGCAGCCTCAGCGGGAGGGCGGGGAATGAGCAGTTCTTC
>TRBV27|NA|NA|TRBJ1-2
CASSFRANYGYTF
TGTGCCAGCAGTTTCAGGGCTAACTATGGCTACACCTTC
>TRBV2|NA|NA|TRBJ2-5
CASSEGQGHGETQYF
TGTGCCAGCAGTGAAGGCCAGGGCCACGGGGAGACCCAGTACTTC
>TRBV7-2|NA|NA|TRBJ2-1
CASKTGVESSYNEQFF
TGTGCCAGCAAAACGGGGGTCGAGAGCTCCTACAATGAGCAGTTCTTC
>TRBV10-3|NA|TRBD1|TRBJ1-5
CAISEPRQGGNQPQHF
TGTGCCATCAGTGAGCCGAGACAGGGGGGCAATCAGCCCCAGCATTTT
>TRBV28|few|NA|TRBJ1-1
CASRLDRPNTEAFF
TGTGCCAGCAGACTCGACAGGCCCAACACTGAAGCTTTCTTT
>TRBV19|NA|TRBD1|TRBJ2-1
CASRQGNEQFF
TGTGCCAGTAGACAGGGGAATGAGCAGTTCTTC
>TRBV2|NA|TRBD1|TRBJ1-2
CATSKGGPGTAYGYTF
TGTGCCACCTCCAAAGGGGGCCCCGGGACAGCCTATGGCTACACCTTC
>TRBV25-1|NA|TRBD2|TRBJ2-5
CASSEGLAGGEETQYF
TGTGCCAGCAGTGAAGGATTAGCGGGAGGCGAGGAGACCCAGTACTTC
>TRBV4-1|NA|NA|TRBJ1-2
CASSPGDTNYGYTF
TGCGCCAGCAGCCCCGGGGACACGAACTATGGCTACACCTTC
>TRBV4-3|NA|NA|TRBJ2-1
CASSQASNGYNEQFF
TGCGCCAGCAGCCAAGCGAGCAACGGCTACAATGAGCAGTTCTTC
>TRBV28|NA|TRBD1|TRBJ1-1
CASTLTGGDPEAFF
TGTGCCAGCACCCTAACAGGGGGTGACCCTGAAGCTTTCTTT
>TRBV3-1/TRBV3-2|NA|NA|TRBJ1-5
CASSQVVGIQPQHF
TGTGCCAGCAGCCAAGTGGTCGGGATTCAGCCCCAGCATTTT
>TRBV24-1|NA|TRBD1|TRBJ2-5
CATSDLGTESLQETQYF
TGTGCCACCAGTGATTTGGGGACAGAAAGCCTCCAAGAGACCCAGTACTTC
>TRBV28|once|NA|TRBJ2-3
CASNIRADTQYF
TGTGCCAGCAACATACGGGCAGATACGCAGTATTTT
>TRBV5-1|NA|TRBD1|TRBJ1-2
CASSAGQNYGYTF
TGCGCCAGCAGCGCGGGACAGAACTATGGCTACACCTTC